This T cell receptor (beta chain) derives from a study of blood T cell repertoires in COVID-19. Across the whole study: Whether acute or convalescent, the COVID-19 samples came from the United States, Italy and Spain. T cells, B-cell-depleted T cells, or PBMCs provided the cDNA or gDNA that served as material.

Libraries were prepared by immunoSEQ multiplex PCR; TCRdb keeps only in-frame clonotypes and omits some of them. The sample records roughly 300,000 clones, more than 85% being singletons. In assigning cohorts, the study relied on participant-reported clinical history. Two consecutive negative NP/OP PCR tests, clearance, or resolved symptoms defined Cohort 3 recovery. CDR1 is LGHDT, CDR2 YNNKEL, per germline (reference sequence). CDR3 length: 15 residues. The ends lost 3 bases at V and 8 bases at J; junction bases unmatched: 9. The origin of this receptor is a woman aged 25 to 39 who had recovered from COVID-19. The sequencing input was PBMCs or T cells enriched from blood (not recorded which). This rearrangement joins TRBV3-1 (or the pseudogene TRBV3-2) to TRBJ1-2; 10 positions match TRBD1. CDR3 loop: CASSQTRQGARGYTF. CDR3 nucleotides: TGTGCCAGCAGCCAGACCCGACAGGGGGCGCGAGGCTACACCTTC.